This T cell receptor beta chain was observed in a study of T cells in Graves' hyperthyroidism and ophthalmopathy. RNA transcripts served as the template for amplifying TCR beta CDR3 regions. The HTBI primer set was used in a first-round RT-PCR of the TCR CDR3. Each CDR3 protein gets one entry after TCRdb re-called the multiplex PCR reads with MiXCR. The sample shows hundreds of thousands of distinct CDR3 sequences, around 45% of them seen only once. The germline gives CDR1 SGHAT, CDR2 FQNNGV. This CDR3 is 14 amino acids long. In regard to this clonotype: Possible read error: a much larger clone is one base away.

The chain joins TRBV11-2 to TRBJ1-2, with 7 bases aligning to TRBD1. The sequence derives from a woman aged 18-30 years with Graves' hyperthyroidism. Sample: peripheral blood or thyroid tissue (not recorded which). The CDR3 coding sequence is TGTGCCGGCAGCTCGGGACAGCAGAACTATGGCTACACCTTC. As protein: CAGSSGQQNYGYTF.